The 23 T cell receptor beta chains in this list originate from one sample, sequenced in a study of T cells after yellow fever vaccination (dated by TCRdb to the late 2010s). The protocol used for the library was 5' RACE. Instrument on record: Illumina HiSeq 2500. TCRdb trimmed public reads at Q25 via fastp, called clones via MiXCR and kept in-frame beta chains. Each record represents a unique CDR3 protein, reported with the most common genes and DNA among its rows. In all, the sample holds 250,000 to 300,000 distinct CDR3 sequences, and approximately 12% of those were seen once. The top ten clones comprise roughly 0.5% of the sample. The treatment or condition label, as the study defines it: live attenuated yellow fever vaccine strain. The material was CD4+ T cells sorted from PBMCs, obtained 45 days after the yellow fever booster vaccination. The receptors stem from a man aged 25-45 years who received the YFV17D yellow fever vaccine.

This sequence joins TRBV7-2 and TRBJ1-3; a possible D gene is TRBD1 (5 bases). The CDR3 consists of 16 residues. The germline V and J ends were trimmed by 2 bases and 0 bases, with 11 bases remaining between them. The germline gives CDR1 SGHTA, CDR2 FQGNSA. Here the CDR3 DNA reads TGTGCCAGCAGCTTACGTGGGACCTCCTCTGGAAACACCATATATTTT. This translates into CASSLRGTSSGNTIYF.

This clonotype was seen only a few times. The genes are TRBV20-1 and TRBJ2-3; 9 nucleotides agree with TRBD2. CDR3 length: 15 amino acids. V shed 3 bases and J 0 bases; nucleotides not matched to a gene: 4. Germline assignment: CDR1 DFQATT and CDR2 SNEGSKA (reference sequence). The CDR3 sequence: CSARKREESTDTQYF. In nucleotides, the CDR3 is TGCAGTGCTAGGAAGCGGGAGGAAAGCACAGATACGCAGTATTTT.

This clonotype has at least ten counts. The rearrangement uses TRBV28 and TRBJ1-1; D is uncertain. Germline CDR1 reads MDHEN; CDR2 reads SYDVKM. Trimming removed 6 bases from V and 1 base from J, with 3 bases in between. The CDR3 consists of 11 residues. The CDR3 region is CASRENTEAFF. Written as DNA, the CDR3 is TGTGCCAGCAGAGAGAACACTGAAGCTTTCTTT.

Only a few counts were recorded for this clonotype. The chain joins TRBV20-1 to TRBJ2-7; 7 bases match TRBD1. CDR3 length equals 15 residues. Trimming took 4 bases from V and 5 from J; bases not matched to a gene: 14. Germline-derived CDR1 and CDR2 are DFQATT and SNEGSKA (reference sequence). CDR3 bases: TGCAGTGCTAAGTCAGGGGGTGTATATAGGGACGAGCAGTACTTC. This encodes CSAKSGGVYRDEQYF.

The V call is TRBV15, the J call TRBJ2-7; D may be TRBD1 or TRBD2 (6 bases each). This CDR3 is 16 amino acids long. Germline loops: CDR1 LNHNV, CDR2 YYDKDF (reference sequence). The ends were cut back, 0 bases at V and 7 bases at J, with 19 bases in the middle. The CDR3 DNA reads as TGTGCCACCAGCAGAGATAGGGAGGTCAGGGGAGGTGAGCAGTACTTC. It specifies CATSRDREVRGGEQYF.

This rearrangement joins TRBV27 to TRBJ2-5; a weak D match, TRBD2 (5 bases). V gave up 10 bases and J gave up 7 bases, with 10 bases separating them. Germline V lookup: CDR1 MNHEY, CDR2 SMNVEV (reference sequence). This CDR3 is built from 10 residues. CDR3 sequence reads: CAISAGTQYF. CDR3 DNA sequence: TGTGCCATCTCTGCGGGGACCCAGTACTTC.

The chain couples TRBV14 to TRBJ2-7; 8 positions match TRBD2. There are 14 residues in the CDR3. Losses at the gene ends were 3 bases for V and 9 bases for J; bases not matched to a gene: 10. Germline CDR1 is SGHDN and CDR2 is FVKESK. The CDR3 nucleotides read TGTGCCAGCAGCCAGACCCCAGCGGGAGCCCTGCAGTACTTC. It translates to CASSQTPAGALQYF.

This clonotype occurred a few times. The gene calls are TRBV7-6 and TRBJ2-7; TRBD2 might be the D (5 bases). V lost 1 base to trimming and J lost 1 base, with 8 bases between them. The CDR3 runs to 14 residues. CDR1 is SGHVS and CDR2 is FNYEAQ in the germline V gene. The CDR3 nucleotides read TGTGCCAGCAGCTTAGTTGAGGGTTCCTACGAGCAGTACTTC. Its protein is CASSLVEGSYEQYF.

The V gene is TRBV4-3, the J gene TRBJ2-2; D ambiguous. The CDR3 sequence is 15 residues long. Germline V gene lookup returns CDR1 LGHNA and CDR2 YSLEER. V lost 4 bases to trimming and J lost 7 bases, with 16 bases between them. The CDR3 DNA follows: TGCGCCAGCAGCCCCGGACCGAAGGGCCGCGGGGAGCTGTTTTTT. This translates into CASSPGPKGRGELFF.

This clonotype was seen only a few times. The chain recombines TRBV15 with TRBJ2-2, with D perhaps TRBD1 (7 bases). The CDR3 extends over 15 amino acids. Germline V gene data show CDR1 as LNHNV and CDR2 as YYDKDF (reference sequence). V was pared by 1 base and J by 6 bases, with 12 bases between. The CDR3 sequence is CATSRGARGAGELFF. DNA of the CDR3: TGTGCCACCAGCAGAGGAGCCAGGGGGGCCGGGGAGCTGTTTTTT.

This clonotype was observed a few times. The V call is TRBV5-1, the J call TRBJ2-1; 9 bases map to TRBD1. The CDR3 is 15 amino acids. CDR1 and CDR2 (germline): SGHRS, YFSETQ. V dropped 4 bases and J dropped 3; count of bases not matched to a gene: 5. The CDR3 region has the DNA TGCGCCAGCAGCCGGACAGGGGAGAACTACAATGAGCAGTTCTTC. It yields the protein CASSRTGENYNEQFF. Full variable domain (rest looked up from reference TRBV5-1 and TRBJ2-1): KAGVTQTPRYLIKTRGQQVTLSCSPISGHRSVSWYQQTPGQGLQFLFEYFSETQRNKGNFPGRFSGRQFSNSRSEMNVSTLELGDSALYLCASSRTGENYNEQFFGPGTRLTVL.

The rearrangement joins TRBV20-1 to TRBJ2-3; D gene unclear. V was trimmed by 5 bases and J by 0 bases, leaving 15 bases between them. Per the germline V gene, CDR1 is DFQATT and CDR2 is SNEGSKA (reference sequence). This CDR3 contains 15 residues. In DNA form, the CDR3 reads TGCAGTGCTGGTCGGAGCTTTGGTAGCACAGATACGCAGTATTTT. It yields the protein CSAGRSFGSTDTQYF.

This clonotype turned up a few times. V and J are TRBV29-1 and TRBJ2-7; D gene uncertain. The CDR3 has 12 residues. The V end was cut by 3 bases, the J end by 3 bases, with 9 bases between. Germline V gene data show CDR1 as SQVTM and CDR2 as ANQGSEA. The CDR3 protein is CSVDSSGYEQYF. The CDR3 DNA sequence: TGCAGCGTTGATTCCTCGGGCTACGAGCAGTACTTC.

This clonotype was seen a few times. This chain links TRBV12-3 or TRBV12-4 with TRBJ1-3; D gene unclear. The CDR3 has 15 residues. Trimming stripped 2 bases from V and 4 bases from J, with 12 bases between. For the CDR3, the DNA is TGTGCCAGCAGTTTACTGGCTGGTTGGGGAAACACCATATATTTT. It yields the protein CASSLLAGWGNTIYF.

This clonotype was observed a handful of times. The CDR3 reads CASSSSGPYNEQFF. Written as DNA, the CDR3 is TGTGCCAGCAGTTCTAGCGGGCCGTACAATGAGCAGTTCTTC. The V call is TRBV2, the J call TRBJ2-1; 8 bases agree with TRBD2. The germline V gene encodes CDR1 SNHLY and CDR2 FYNNEI. J was trimmed by 4 bases and V by 5 bases; bases with no gene match: 4. The CDR3 loop spans 14 amino acids.

The chain is built from TRBV20-1 and TRBJ1-4; 7 bases agree with TRBD1. With V trimmed by 5 bases and J by 2 bases, 5 bases remained unmatched. The CDR3 length is 14 residues. CDR1 and CDR2 (germline): DFQATT, SNEGSKA (reference sequence). This CDR3 is CSASRQGTNEKLFF. In DNA, the CDR3 is TGCAGTGCTTCACGACAGGGCACTAATGAAAAACTGTTTTTT.

The chain links TRBV4-2 to TRBJ1-1, with a tentative D call TRBD1 (5 bases). Germline V gene sequence: CDR1 LGHNA, CDR2 YNFKEQ. This CDR3 has 15 amino acids. V was cut by 0 bases and J by 4 bases, with 12 bases left in between. CDR3 coding DNA: TGTGCCAGCAGCCAAGATCCGGGTGGGACCACTGAAGCTTTCTTT. Translating gives CASSQDPGGTTEAFF.

This clonotype has ten or more counts. This chain connects TRBV29-1 to TRBJ2-3; TRBD1 matches 8 bases. Trimming cost V 5 bases and J 2 bases; bases outside gene matches: 9. The CDR3 contains 15 residues. Germline lookup yields CDR1 SQVTM and CDR2 ANQGSEA. CDR3 region: CSVRGQGGPTDTQYF. CDR3 nucleotides: TGCAGCGTTCGAGGACAGGGAGGTCCCACAGATACGCAGTATTTT.

This clonotype was seen more than once but under ten times. This chain connects TRBV7-2 to TRBJ2-2; possible D gene TRBD1, 6 bases. V lost 3 bases to trimming and J lost 0 bases, with 11 bases between them. Germline CDR1 is SGHTA and CDR2 is FQGNSA. CDR3 length: 16 residues. Here the CDR3 DNA reads TGTGCCAGCAGCTTCTCAGGGGATTCGAACACCGGGGAGCTGTTTTTT. Amino acids: CASSFSGDSNTGELFF.

The chain is built from TRBV6-6 and TRBJ1-4; D remains unclear. The length of the CDR3 is 13 residues. Germline V gives CDR1 MNHNY, CDR2 SVGAGI (reference sequence). Trimming took 4 bases from V and 7 from J, leaving 10 bases between them. The CDR3 nucleotides read TGTGCCAGCAGTTGGAAGACGGGTGAAAAACTGTTTTTT. This encodes CASSWKTGEKLFF.

V and J are TRBV18 and TRBJ2-7; D unresolved. With 3 bases removed from V and 6 bases from J, the gap between germline ends came to 9 bases. The CDR3 consists of 12 residues. Germline loops: CDR1 KGHSH, CDR2 LQKENI. The CDR3 sequence is CASSPGVFEQYF. Written as DNA, the CDR3 is TGTGCCAGCTCACCGGGTGTTTTCGAGCAGTACTTC.

At least ten counts were recorded for this clonotype. The CDR3 reads CASSQGTYYEKLFF. The CDR3 DNA is TGCGCCAGCAGCCAGGGGACTTACTATGAAAAACTGTTTTTT. This chain links TRBV5-1 with TRBJ1-4; D perhaps matches TRBD1 (6 bases). The ends were cut back, 4 bases at V and 6 bases at J, with 13 bases in the middle. Germline V gene data show CDR1 as SGHRS and CDR2 as YFSETQ. CDR3 size: 14 residues. Full variable domain (outside the CDR3, taken from reference TRBV5-1 and TRBJ1-4): KAGVTQTPRYLIKTRGQQVTLSCSPISGHRSVSWYQQTPGQGLQFLFEYFSETQRNKGNFPGRFSGRQFSNSRSEMNVSTLELGDSALYLCASSQGTYYEKLFFGSGTQLSVL.

The J gene is TRBJ2-1, the V gene TRBV5-1; no clear D. Trimming stripped 0 bases from V and 10 bases from J, with 5 bases between. The germline CDR1 and CDR2 sequences are SGHRS and YFSETQ. The CDR3 runs 11 residues. The CDR3 DNA is TGCGCCAGCAGCTTGGATCAGGAGCAGTTCTTC. Translated: CASSLDQEQFF. Complete variable domain (other parts from reference TRBV5-1 and TRBJ2-1): KAGVTQTPRYLIKTRGQQVTLSCSPISGHRSVSWYQQTPGQGLQFLFEYFSETQRNKGNFPGRFSGRQFSNSRSEMNVSTLELGDSALYLCASSLDQEQFFGPGTRLTVL.